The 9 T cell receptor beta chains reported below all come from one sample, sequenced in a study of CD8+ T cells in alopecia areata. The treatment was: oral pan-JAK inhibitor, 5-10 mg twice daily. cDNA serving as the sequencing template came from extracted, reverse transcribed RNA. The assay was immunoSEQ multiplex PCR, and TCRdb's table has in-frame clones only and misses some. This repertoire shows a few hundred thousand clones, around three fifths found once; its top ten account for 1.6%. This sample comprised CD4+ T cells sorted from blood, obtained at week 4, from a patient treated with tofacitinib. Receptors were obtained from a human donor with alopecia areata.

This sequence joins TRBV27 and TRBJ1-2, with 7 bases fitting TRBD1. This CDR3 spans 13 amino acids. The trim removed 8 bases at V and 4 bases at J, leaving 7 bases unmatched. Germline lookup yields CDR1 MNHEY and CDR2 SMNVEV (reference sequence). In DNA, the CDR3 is TGTGCCAGCGCGGTCGACAGGGTCTATGGCTACACCTTC. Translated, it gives CASAVDRVYGYTF.

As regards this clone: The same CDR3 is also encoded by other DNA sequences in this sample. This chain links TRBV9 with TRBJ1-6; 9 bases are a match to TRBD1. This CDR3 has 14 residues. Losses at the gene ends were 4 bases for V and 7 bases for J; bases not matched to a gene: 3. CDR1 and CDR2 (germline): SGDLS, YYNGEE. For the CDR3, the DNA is TGTGCCAGCAGCCCAGGGACAGGGAATTCACCCCTCCACTTT. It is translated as CASSPGTGNSPLHF. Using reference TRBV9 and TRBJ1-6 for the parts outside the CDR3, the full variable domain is DSGVTQTPKHLITATGQRVTLRCSPRSGDLSVYWYQQSLDQGLQFLIQYYNGEERAKGNILERFSAQQFPDLHSELNLSSLELGDSALYFCASSPGTGNSPLHFGNGTRLTVT.

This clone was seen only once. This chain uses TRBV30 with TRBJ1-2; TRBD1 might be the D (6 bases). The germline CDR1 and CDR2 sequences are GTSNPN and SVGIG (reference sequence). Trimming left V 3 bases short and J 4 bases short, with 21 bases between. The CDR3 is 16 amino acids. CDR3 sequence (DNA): TGTGCCTGGAGACCCCAGGACAGACGAACCTCCTATGGCTACACCTTC. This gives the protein CAWRPQDRRTSYGYTF.

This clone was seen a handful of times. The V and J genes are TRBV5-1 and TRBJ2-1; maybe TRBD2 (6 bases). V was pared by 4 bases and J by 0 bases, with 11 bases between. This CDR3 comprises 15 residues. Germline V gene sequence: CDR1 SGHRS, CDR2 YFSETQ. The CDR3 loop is CASSPSGFSYNEQFF. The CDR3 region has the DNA TGCGCCAGCAGCCCCAGCGGGTTCTCCTACAATGAGCAGTTCTTC.

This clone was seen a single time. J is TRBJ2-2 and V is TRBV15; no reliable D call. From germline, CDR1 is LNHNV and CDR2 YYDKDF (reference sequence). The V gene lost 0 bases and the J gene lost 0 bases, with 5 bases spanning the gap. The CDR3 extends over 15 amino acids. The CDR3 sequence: CATSRDIANTGELFF. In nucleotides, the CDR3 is TGTGCCACCAGCAGAGATATCGCGAACACCGGGGAGCTGTTTTTT.

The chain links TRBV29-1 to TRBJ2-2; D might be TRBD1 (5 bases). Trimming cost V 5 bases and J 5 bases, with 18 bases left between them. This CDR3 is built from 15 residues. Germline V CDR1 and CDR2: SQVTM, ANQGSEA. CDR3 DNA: TGCAGCGTTACACGATCAGGGTATGGGACCGGGGAGCTGTTTTTT. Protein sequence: CSVTRSGYGTGELFF.

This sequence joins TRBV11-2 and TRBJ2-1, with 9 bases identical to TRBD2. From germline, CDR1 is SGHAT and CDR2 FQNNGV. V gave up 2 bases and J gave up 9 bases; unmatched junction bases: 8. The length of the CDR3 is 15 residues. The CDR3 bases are TGTGCCAGCAGCTTAATGGCGGGGGGGTTCATTGAGCAGTTCTTC. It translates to CASSLMAGGFIEQFF.

The CDR3 loop reads CAWSLRLAGGETQYF. The CDR3 DNA follows: TGTGCCTGGAGTTTACGACTAGCGGGGGGGGAGACCCAGTACTTC. The chain has TRBV30 and TRBJ2-5, with 14 bases aligning to TRBD2. Germline trimming cut 2 bases from V and 5 bases from J; bases unmatched to any gene: 4. Germline assignment: CDR1 GTSNPN and CDR2 SVGIG (reference sequence). There are 15 residues in the CDR3.

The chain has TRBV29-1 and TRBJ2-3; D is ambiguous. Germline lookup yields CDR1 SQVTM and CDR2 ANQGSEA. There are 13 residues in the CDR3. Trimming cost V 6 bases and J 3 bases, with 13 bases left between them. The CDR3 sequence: CSVAPGLTDTQYF. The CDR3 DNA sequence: TGCAGCGTCGCTCCCGGATTAACAGATACGCAGTATTTT.